This T cell receptor beta chain is drawn from a study of T cell responses to AZD1222 COVID-19 vaccine. Recipients boosted at about 4 weeks or about 12 weeks are pooled. This clone was counted between two and nine times. This CDR3 is 13 amino acids long. V was pared by 4 bases and J by 4 bases, with 4 bases of the junction left unmatched. Produced via immunoSEQ multiplex PCR; TCRdb's table is partial and in-frame only. The table has under 150,000 clones, roughly 87% seen once; the top ten hold around a tenth. This chain joins TRBV12-3 or TRBV12-4 and TRBJ2-7, with 7 bases fitting TRBD1. The specimen was peripheral blood, collected 28 days after the second AZD1222 dose. The origin of this receptor is an adult who received the AZD1222 COVID-19 vaccine. In nucleotides, the CDR3 is TGTGCCAGCAGTTCTGACAGGGAATACGAGCAGTACTTC. Translating it yields CASSSDREYEQYF.